The next 9 T cell receptor beta chains were all read from a single sample in a study of blood T cell repertoires in COVID-19. Assay: immunoSEQ multiplex PCR; the TCRdb copy retains only in-frame clones and omits some. The sample yields hundreds of thousands of clones, roughly 86% seen once. The sample comprised PBMCs or T cells enriched from blood (not recorded which). The receptors come from a young woman who had recovered from COVID-19.

This clone was found once. In DNA form, the CDR3 reads TGTGCCAGCTCACCCAATCAAGCAGGGTCTGAAGAGACCCAGTACTTC. Amino acids: CASSPNQAGSEETQYF. The chain couples TRBV18 to TRBJ2-5, with a possible D match to TRBD1 (5 bases). The CDR3 runs 16 residues. The V gene lost 3 bases and the J gene lost 3 bases, with 17 bases spanning the gap. Germline CDR1 and CDR2: KGHSH and LQKENI. The full variable domain, in which reference TRBV18 and TRBJ2-5 provide the parts outside the CDR3, is NAGVMQNPRHLVRRRGQEARLRCSPMKGHSHVYWYRQLPEEGLKFMVYLQKENIIDESGMPKERFSAEFPKEGPSILRIQQVVRGDSAAYFCASSPNQAGSEETQYFGPGTRLLVL.

The V and J genes are TRBV4-3 and TRBJ1-1; possibly TRBD1 for D (5 bases). The ends were cut back, 3 bases at V and 5 bases at J, with 16 bases in the middle. Looked up from germline, CDR1 is LGHNA and CDR2 is YSLEER. The CDR3 has 15 residues. The CDR3: CASSQELGGSTEAFF. CDR3 sequence (DNA): TGCGCCAGCAGCCAGGAACTCGGGGGGTCGACTGAAGCTTTCTTT.

This clone was counted once. The chain uses TRBV30 and TRBJ1-2; the match to TRBD1 covers 8 bases. Trimming at V came to 1 base and at J to 6 bases, leaving 4 bases not matched to a gene. Germline V CDR1 and CDR2: GTSNPN, SVGIG (reference sequence). The CDR3 is 13 residues long. CDR3 in DNA: TGTGCCTGGAGTGGAGGACAGGGCGATGGCTACACCTTC. Protein product: CAWSGGQGDGYTF.

The chain recombines TRBV5-5 with TRBJ2-2, with TRBD1 matching over 7 bases. From germline, CDR1 is SGHKS and CDR2 YYEKEE (reference sequence). The CDR3 contains 15 residues. Trimming at V came to 3 bases and at J to 2 bases, leaving 4 bases not matched to a gene. Here the CDR3 DNA reads TGTGCCAGCAGCTGGCGGACAGGAAACACCGGGGAGCTGTTTTTT. It codes for CASSWRTGNTGELFF.

V gene TRBV4-1 combines with J gene TRBJ1-1, with 8 bases lining up with TRBD1. CDR1 and CDR2 from the germline V gene are MGHRA and YSYEKL. CDR3 size: 15 residues. Germline trimming cut 4 bases from V and 1 base from J; bases unmatched to any gene: 5. CDR3 region: CASSPRTGPNTEAFF. In nucleotides, the CDR3 is TGCGCCAGCAGCCCGAGGACAGGGCCGAACACTGAAGCTTTCTTT.

This clone occurred once. Other DNA sequences in this sample translate to the same CDR3. V gene TRBV5-1 combines with J gene TRBJ2-5; D gene ambiguous. The CDR3 contains 13 residues. The V gene lost 0 bases and the J gene lost 5 bases, with 8 bases spanning the gap. Germline-derived CDR1 and CDR2 are SGHRS and YFSETQ. The CDR3 DNA follows: TGCGCCAGCAGCTTGGCCCCTGAGGAGACCCAGTACTTC. Its translation is CASSLAPEETQYF. The variable domain in full, completed from reference TRBV5-1 and TRBJ2-5, reads KAGVTQTPRYLIKTRGQQVTLSCSPISGHRSVSWYQQTPGQGLQFLFEYFSETQRNKGNFPGRFSGRQFSNSRSEMNVSTLELGDSALYLCASSLAPEETQYFGPGTRLLVL.

This clone was counted only a few times. In DNA form, the CDR3 reads TGTGCCAGCAGCGCCGACAGATACACCGGGGAGCTGTTTTTT. This sequence encodes CASSADRYTGELFF. The chain is built from TRBV5-8 and TRBJ2-2; maybe TRBD1 (5 bases). This CDR3 has 14 amino acids. Trimming cost V 4 bases and J 3 bases, with 10 bases left between them. CDR1 and CDR2 from the germline V gene are SGHTS and YDEGEE.

J is TRBJ1-3 and V is TRBV7-2; a weak D match, TRBD1 (6 bases). Trimming took 1 base from V and 7 from J, leaving 20 bases between them. There are 17 residues in the CDR3. Germline CDR1 SGHTA, CDR2 FQGNSA. The CDR3 region has the DNA TGTGCCAGCAGCTTAGAAATCGGGACACCCTCGTGGAACACCATATATTTT. This sequence encodes CASSLEIGTPSWNTIYF.

The chain is built from TRBV4-1 and TRBJ2-7; maybe TRBD1 (6 bases). The ends were cut back, 0 bases at V and 3 bases at J, with 18 bases in the middle. This CDR3 is 17 amino acids long. Germline CDR1 and CDR2: MGHRA and YSYEKL. The CDR3 coding sequence is TGCGCCAGCAGCCAAGATTTTGCGGACAGAGGACGCTACGAGCAGTACTTC. As protein: CASSQDFADRGRYEQYF.